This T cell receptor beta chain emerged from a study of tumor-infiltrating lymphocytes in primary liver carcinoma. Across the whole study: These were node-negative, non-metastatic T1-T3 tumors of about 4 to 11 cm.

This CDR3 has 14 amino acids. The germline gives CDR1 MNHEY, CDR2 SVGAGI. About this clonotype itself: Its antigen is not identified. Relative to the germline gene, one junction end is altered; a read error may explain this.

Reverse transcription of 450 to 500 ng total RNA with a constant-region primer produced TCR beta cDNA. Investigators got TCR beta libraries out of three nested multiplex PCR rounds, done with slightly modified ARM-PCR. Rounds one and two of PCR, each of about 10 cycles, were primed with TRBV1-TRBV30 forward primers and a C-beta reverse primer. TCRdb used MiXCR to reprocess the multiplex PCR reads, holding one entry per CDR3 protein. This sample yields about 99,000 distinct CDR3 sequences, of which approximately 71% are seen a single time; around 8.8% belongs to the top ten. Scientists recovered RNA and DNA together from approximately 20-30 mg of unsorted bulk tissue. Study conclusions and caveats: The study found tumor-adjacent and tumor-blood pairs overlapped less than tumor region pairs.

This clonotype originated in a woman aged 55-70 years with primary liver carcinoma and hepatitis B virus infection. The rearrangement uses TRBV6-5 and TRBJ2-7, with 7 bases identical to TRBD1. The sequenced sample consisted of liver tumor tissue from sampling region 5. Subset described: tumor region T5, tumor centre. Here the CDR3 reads CACSRQGPYYVQYF. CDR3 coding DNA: TGTGCCTGCAGTCGACAGGGCCCTTACTACGTGCAGTACTTC.